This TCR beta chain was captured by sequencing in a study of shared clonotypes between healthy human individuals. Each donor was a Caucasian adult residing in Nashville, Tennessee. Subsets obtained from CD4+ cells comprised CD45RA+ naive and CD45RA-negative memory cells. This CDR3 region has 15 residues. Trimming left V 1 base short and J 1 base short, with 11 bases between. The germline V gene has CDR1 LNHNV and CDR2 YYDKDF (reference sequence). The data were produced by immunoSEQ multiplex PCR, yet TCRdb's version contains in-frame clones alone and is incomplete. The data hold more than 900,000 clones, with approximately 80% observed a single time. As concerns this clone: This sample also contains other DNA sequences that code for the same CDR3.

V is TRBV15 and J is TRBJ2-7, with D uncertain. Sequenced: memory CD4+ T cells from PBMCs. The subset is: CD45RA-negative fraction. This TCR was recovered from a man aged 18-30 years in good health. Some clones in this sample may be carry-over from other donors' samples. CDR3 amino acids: CATSRGGGLSYEQYF. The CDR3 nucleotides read TGTGCCACCAGCAGAGGCGGTGGTCTTTCCTACGAGCAGTACTTC.